This T cell receptor beta chain was sequenced during a study of response to subunit inactivated influenza vaccine. Of note for this clonotype: Antigen specificity is unknown.

A single record per CDR3 protein comes from TCRdb applying MiXCR to the RT-PCR reads. The sample consists of fewer than 800,000 distinct CDR3 sequences, around a sixth of them appearing once. Study observations and caveats: Authors suggested seasonal influenza vaccinations each recruit few new T cells.

V trimming: 0 bases; J trimming: 2 bases; junction bases outside the gene matches: 7. CDR3 size: 17 residues. The germline CDR1 and CDR2 sequences are LGHNA and YSLEER. The sample here was PBMCs from blood, taken 11 to 12 days after vaccination. The V gene is TRBV4-3, the J gene TRBJ2-3; 8 bases are a match to TRBD2. The clonotype comes from a man between 45 and 60 years old who received an inactivated influenza vaccine. The CDR3 loop reads CASSQEVAGTITDTQYF. CDR3 DNA sequence: TGCGCCAGCAGCCAAGAGGTAGCGGGGACCATCACAGATACGCAGTATTTT.